Sequencing of this T cell receptor (beta chain) was carried out in a study of cytomegalovirus exposure and HLA in healthy donors. This CDR3 has 14 amino acids. Between the trimmed V and J ends, which lost 5 bases and 3 bases, there was a span of 14 bases. CDR1 is MNHEY and CDR2 is SVGAGI in the germline V gene. The primer mix had 60 Vbeta and 13 Jbeta primers. Assay used: immunoSEQ multiplex PCR; TCRdb lists only in-frame clones, some missing. In all, the sample yields some 130,000 clones. A note on this clone: No antigen is known for it. This CDR3 is also generated by other DNA sequences in the sample.

Study-level points and caveats: A few CMV-associated chains were confirmed in vitro to be specific for CMV antigens.

The sample was PBMCs. The receptor's source is a young man in good health and CMV-seronegative. The chain combines TRBV6-5 with TRBJ2-7; D possibly corresponds to TRBD1 (6 bases). CDR3 in amino acids: CASSEQTGGYEQYF. CDR3 bases: TGTGCCAGCAGTGAACAGACAGGAGGCTACGAGCAGTACTTC.